This entry lists 19 T cell receptor beta chains sequenced from one sample in a study of blood T cell repertoires in COVID-19. Profiling relied on immunoSEQ multiplex PCR, and the TCRdb table lists in-frame clones only, not all of them. Of tens of thousands of clones in the sample, around 90% are singletons; the top ten hold roughly 2.6%. Material: peripheral blood. The receptor set was obtained from a man between 65 and 85 years old with acute or convalescent COVID-19.

As for this clone: A junction end diverges from the germline sequence, so it may reflect a read error. The rearrangement joins TRBV7-7 to TRBJ2-2, with D possibly matching TRBD1 (6 bases). CDR3 length equals 15 residues. Germline V gene sequence: CDR1 SSHAT, CDR2 FNYEAQ (reference sequence). CDR3 loop: CASSSGLQGSGELFF. In DNA form, the CDR3 reads TGTGCTAGCAGCTCGGGGTTACAGGGCAGCGGGGAGCTGTTTTTT.

This sequence joins TRBV7-2 and TRBJ1-1, with unresolved D. V shed 4 bases and J shed 0 bases, with 9 bases lying between them. From germline, CDR1 is SGHTA and CDR2 FQGNSA. CDR3 size: 14 residues. CDR3 sequence reads: CASSSQIVNTEAFF. CDR3 DNA: TGTGCCAGCAGCTCACAAATTGTGAACACTGAAGCTTTCTTT.

This clone was seen once. The chain employs TRBV19 and TRBJ1-1; TRBD1 might be the D (6 bases). Germline V gene lookup returns CDR1 LNHDA and CDR2 SQIVND (reference sequence). Trimming took off 5 bases at V and 0 bases at J, with 13 bases between the two ends. The CDR3 sequence is 15 residues long. The CDR3 protein is CASSAPGQLNTEAFF. The CDR3 nucleotides are TGTGCCAGTAGTGCCCCGGGACAACTGAACACTGAAGCTTTCTTT. Complete variable domain (other parts from reference TRBV19 and TRBJ1-1): DGGITQSPKYLFRKEGQNVTLSCEQNLNHDAMYWYRQDPGQGLRLIYYSQIVNDFQKGDIAEGYSVSREKKESFPLTVTSAQKNPTAFYLCASSAPGQLNTEAFFGQGTRLTVV.

The chain carries TRBV29-1 and TRBJ2-1; 8 nucleotides align to TRBD1. V dropped 3 bases and J dropped 12; count of bases not matched to a gene: 10. Germline V gene lookup returns CDR1 SQVTM and CDR2 ANQGSEA. This CDR3 has 13 residues. The CDR3 reads CSVDLGSGTGQFF. The CDR3 DNA is TGCAGCGTTGATCTTGGCAGTGGGACAGGGCAGTTCTTC.

V gene TRBV6-5 combines with J gene TRBJ1-2; D not resolved. Germline CDR1 reads MNHEY; CDR2 reads SVGAGI. V dropped 5 bases and J dropped 6 bases, with 10 bases sitting between them. The CDR3 is made up of 12 amino acids. The CDR3 loop is CASSLSKDGYTF. DNA for the CDR3: TGTGCCAGCAGTCTATCCAAAGATGGCTACACCTTC.

J is TRBJ2-1 and V is TRBV5-1; the D gene is possibly TRBD1 (5 bases). Germline CDR1 and CDR2: SGHRS and YFSETQ. V gave up 4 bases and J gave up 3 bases, with 11 bases separating them. The CDR3 spans 14 residues. The CDR3, as DNA: TGCGCCAGCAGCGCGTCAGGACACTACAATGAGCAGTTCTTC. This codes for CASSASGHYNEQFF.

This sequence joins TRBV29-1 and TRBJ2-1, with 7 bases identical to TRBD2. CDR3 size: 15 residues. Germline V gene sequence: CDR1 SQVTM, CDR2 ANQGSEA. The ends lost 2 bases at V and 8 bases at J; junction bases unmatched: 12. The CDR3 is CSVELTREGPYEQFF. CDR3 in DNA: TGCAGCGTTGAATTAACGAGGGAGGGCCCGTATGAGCAGTTCTTC.

This chain uses TRBV15 with TRBJ1-4; possibly TRBD1 for D (5 bases). V was clipped by 2 bases and J by 7 bases, with 11 bases between them. The CDR3 consists of 14 residues. Germline V CDR1 and CDR2: LNHNV, YYDKDF (reference sequence). This CDR3 reads CATSRQGGVEKLFF. The DNA for the CDR3 is TGTGCCACCAGCAGACAGGGAGGGGTTGAAAAACTGTTTTTT. The complete variable domain, with remaining parts taken from reference TRBV15 and TRBJ1-4, reads DAMVIQNPRYQVTQFGKPVTLSCSQTLNHNVMYWYQQKSSQAPKLLFHYYDKDFNNEADTPDNFQSRRPNTSFCFLDIRSPGLGDTAMYLCATSRQGGVEKLFFGSGTQLSVL.

The rearrangement links TRBV5-1 to TRBJ1-1; 7 bases agree with TRBD1. The CDR3 totals 16 residues. Germline loops: CDR1 SGHRS, CDR2 YFSETQ. The J segment lost 0 bases and the V segment lost 0 bases, leaving 5 bases of the junction unmatched. CDR3 in amino acids: CASSLDRGSVNTEAFF. DNA of the CDR3: TGCGCCAGCAGCTTGGACAGGGGATCGGTGAACACTGAAGCTTTCTTT.

The chain combines TRBV29-1 with TRBJ2-3; TRBD2 matches 9 bases. There are 15 residues in the CDR3. V dropped 1 base and J dropped 6; count of bases not matched to a gene: 8. Germline V gives CDR1 SQVTM, CDR2 ANQGSEA. CDR3 residues: CSVEAAGGRMDTQYF. The CDR3 DNA sequence: TGCAGCGTTGAAGCCGCGGGAGGGAGGATGGATACGCAGTATTTT.

CDR3 sequence: CASRPKPGQGYEQYF. CDR3 nucleotides: TGTGCCAGCAGACCAAAACCGGGACAGGGTTACGAGCAGTACTTC. V is TRBV6-5 and J is TRBJ2-7; 9 nucleotides align to TRBD1. The CDR3 sequence is 15 residues long. Trimming removed 6 bases from V and 4 bases from J; junction bases left unmatched: 10. Germline assignment: CDR1 MNHEY and CDR2 SVGAGI.

The chain couples TRBV28 to TRBJ2-2, with D possibly TRBD2 on 5 matching bases. The CDR3 covers 16 residues. From germline, CDR1 is MDHEN and CDR2 SYDVKM. V dropped 0 bases and J dropped 6 bases, with 14 bases sitting between them. The CDR3 spells CASSLWVSVRAGELFF. Written as DNA, the CDR3 is TGTGCCAGCAGTTTATGGGTTAGCGTGAGGGCCGGGGAGCTGTTTTTT.

The chain joins TRBV5-1 to TRBJ2-3; 10 bases match TRBD2. Germline lookup yields CDR1 SGHRS and CDR2 YFSETQ. The CDR3 length is 15 residues. J was trimmed by 0 bases and V by 6 bases; bases with no gene match: 4. Here the CDR3 DNA reads TGCGCCAGCAACCCTAGCGGGGGTAGCACAGATACGCAGTATTTT. Translating it yields CASNPSGGSTDTQYF.

CDR3 amino acids: CASSPTVGQNRIYGYTF. The CDR3 DNA is TGTGCCAGCAGCCCAACGGTGGGCCAGAATCGAATCTATGGCTACACCTTC. The rearrangement uses TRBV5-6 and TRBJ1-2, with D unresolved. This CDR3 is built from 17 residues. Germline V gives CDR1 SGHDT, CDR2 YYEEEE. Between the trimmed V and J ends, which lost 4 bases and 4 bases, there was a span of 23 bases. Looking up the rest from reference TRBV5-6 and TRBJ1-2 gives the full variable domain: DAGVTQSPTHLIKTRGQQVTLRCSPKSGHDTVSWYQQALGQGPQFIFQYYEEEERQRGNFPDRFSGHQFPNYSSELNVNALLLGDSALYLCASSPTVGQNRIYGYTFGSGTRLTVV.

The chain couples TRBV30 to TRBJ2-7; 10 bases are a match to TRBD1. This CDR3 has 14 residues. With 5 bases clipped from V and 6 bases from J, the junction kept 10 bases outside the gene matches. From germline, CDR1 is GTSNPN and CDR2 SVGIG (reference sequence). The CDR3 bases are TGTGCCTGGGGAGTAGGACAGGGGGTGGGCGAGCAGTACTTC. Its translation is CAWGVGQGVGEQYF.

The V call is TRBV25-1, the J call TRBJ1-5; no definite D call. V was cut by 3 bases and J by 8 bases, with 17 bases left in between. The CDR3 sequence is 15 residues long. The germline CDR1 and CDR2 sequences are MGHDK and SYGVNS. CDR3 amino acids: CASSDSGPPSEPQHF. The CDR3 DNA reads TGTGCCAGCAGTGATTCAGGTCCCCCTTCGGAGCCCCAGCATTTT.

The genes are TRBV30 and TRBJ2-7; 7 bases are shared with TRBD2. Germline CDR1 and CDR2: GTSNPN and SVGIG (reference sequence). The CDR3 totals 13 residues. V was pared by 1 base and J by 7 bases, with 7 bases of the junction left unmatched. CDR3 sequence reads: CAWSGRAGGEQYF. CDR3 sequence (DNA): TGTGCCTGGAGTGGTAGGGCCGGGGGGGAGCAGTACTTC. The variable domain in full, completed from reference TRBV30 and TRBJ2-7, reads SQTIHQWPATLVQPVGSPLSLECTVEGTSNPNLYWYRQAAGRGLQLLFYSVGIGQISSEVPQNLSASRPQDRQFILSSKKLLLSDSGFYLCAWSGRAGGEQYFGPGTRLTVT.

The J gene is TRBJ1-2, the V gene TRBV2; no firm D call. The CDR3 runs 15 residues. Trimming shortened V by 6 bases and J by 4 bases, and 18 bases separated the two germline ends. Germline assignment: CDR1 SNHLY and CDR2 FYNNEI. Here the CDR3 DNA reads TGTGCCAGCAGCAGTGAGGTGGCAGCCAGCTATGGCTACACCTTC. Protein: CASSSEVAASYGYTF.

J is TRBJ2-1 and V is TRBV6-2 or TRBV6-3; 12 nucleotides match TRBD2. V lost 4 bases, J lost 2 bases, and 15 bases stayed unmatched. The CDR3 spans 20 residues. Germline CDR1 reads MNHEY; CDR2 reads SVGEGT. CDR3 loop: CASSSLGGLAGGSPYNEQFF. The CDR3 region has the DNA TGTGCCAGCAGTTCCCTCGGGGGGCTAGCGGGAGGGAGCCCCTACAATGAGCAGTTCTTC.